A selection of T cell receptor beta chains follows, all from one sample in a study of blood T cell repertoires in COVID-19. The data were produced by immunoSEQ multiplex PCR, yet TCRdb's version contains in-frame clones alone and is incomplete. Among nearly 50,000 clones listed, roughly 88% were seen once. The sequencing input was peripheral blood. These receptors originate from a human donor in a cohort sampled during active COVID-19. Both conserved end residues are trimmed from each CDR3. D genes are given only for firm matches.

V gene: TRBV18; D gene: NA; CDR3 protein: ASSPEQGVYEQY
V gene: TRBV6-6; D gene: NA; CDR3 protein: ASSYSTLTPGELF
V gene: TRBV13; D gene: NA; CDR3 protein: ASSAREGYEQY
V gene: TRBV30; D gene: TRBD1; CDR3 protein: AWSAQPGQGLGGYT
V gene: TRBV19; D gene: TRBD2; CDR3 protein: ASSTGTSRGADTQY
V gene: TRBV30; D gene: NA; CDR3 protein: AWDRLTAGNTIY
V gene: TRBV11-3; D gene: NA; CDR3 protein: ASSSPGLSNEQF
V gene: TRBV6-6; D gene: NA; CDR3 protein: ASSQDRNTEAF
V gene: TRBV9; D gene: NA; CDR3 protein: ASSAQGGVTDTQY
V gene: TRBV10-3; D gene: NA; CDR3 protein: AISKTGWRGNTEAF
V gene: TRBV27; D gene: TRBD1; CDR3 protein: ASSPRGLLYGYT